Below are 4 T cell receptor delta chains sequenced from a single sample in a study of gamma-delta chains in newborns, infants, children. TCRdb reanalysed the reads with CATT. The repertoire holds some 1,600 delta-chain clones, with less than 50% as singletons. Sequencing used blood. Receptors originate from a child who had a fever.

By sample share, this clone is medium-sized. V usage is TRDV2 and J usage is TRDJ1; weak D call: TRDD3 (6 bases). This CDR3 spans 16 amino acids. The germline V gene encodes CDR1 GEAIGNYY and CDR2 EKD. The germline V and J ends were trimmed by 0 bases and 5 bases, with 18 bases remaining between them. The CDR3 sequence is CACDTVGDSKRDKLIF. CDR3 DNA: TGTGCCTGTGACACCGTCGGGGATTCTAAACGGGATAAACTCATCTTT.

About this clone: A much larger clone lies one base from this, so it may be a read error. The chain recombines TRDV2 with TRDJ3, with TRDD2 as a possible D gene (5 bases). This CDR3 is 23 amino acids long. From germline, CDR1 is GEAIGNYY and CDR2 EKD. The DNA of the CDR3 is TGTGCCTGGGACACCGGAGGAATACTTCCCCCGACCGATAAGACCTGGGACACCCGACAGATGTTTTTC. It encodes CAWDTGGILPPTDKTWDTRQMFF.

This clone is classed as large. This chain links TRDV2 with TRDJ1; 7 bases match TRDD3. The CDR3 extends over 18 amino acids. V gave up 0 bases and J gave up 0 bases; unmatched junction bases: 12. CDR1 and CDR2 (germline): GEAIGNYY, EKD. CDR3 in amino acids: CACDTVAGGSLYTDKLIF. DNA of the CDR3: TGTGCCTGTGACACCGTTGCGGGGGGATCCTTGTACACCGATAAACTCATCTTT.

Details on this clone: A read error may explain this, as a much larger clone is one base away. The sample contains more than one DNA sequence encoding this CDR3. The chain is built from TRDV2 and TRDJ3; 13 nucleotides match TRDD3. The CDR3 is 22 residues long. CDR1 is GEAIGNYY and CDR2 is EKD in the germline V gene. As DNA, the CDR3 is TGTGCCTGTGACACGGCCAGTACTGGGGGATACGCAGGCTCCTGGGACACCCGACAGATGTTCTTC. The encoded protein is CACDTASTGGYAGSWDTRQMFF.